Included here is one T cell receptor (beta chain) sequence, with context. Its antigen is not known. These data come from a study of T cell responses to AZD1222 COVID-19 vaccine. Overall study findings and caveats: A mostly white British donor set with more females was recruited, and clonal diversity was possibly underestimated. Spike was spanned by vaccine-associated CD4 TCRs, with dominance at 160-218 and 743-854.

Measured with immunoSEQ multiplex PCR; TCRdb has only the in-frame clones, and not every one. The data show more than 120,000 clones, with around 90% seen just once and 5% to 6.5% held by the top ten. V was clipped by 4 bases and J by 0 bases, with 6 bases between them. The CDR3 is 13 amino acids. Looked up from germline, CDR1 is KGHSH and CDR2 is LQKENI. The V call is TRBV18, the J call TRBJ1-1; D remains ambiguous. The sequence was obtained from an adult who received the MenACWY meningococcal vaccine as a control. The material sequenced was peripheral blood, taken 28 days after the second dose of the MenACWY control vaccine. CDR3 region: CASSLWMNTEAFF. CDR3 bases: TGTGCCAGCTCACTATGGATGAACACTGAAGCTTTCTTT.